These 22 T cell receptor beta chains were sequenced from one sample in a study of blood T cell repertoires in COVID-19. The protocol was immunoSEQ multiplex PCR, while the TCRdb copy is restricted to in-frame clones and leaves out a portion. The sample holds about 370,000 clones; approximately 87% are singletons and the top ten take roughly a tenth. Sequenced: peripheral blood. Receptors originate from a woman aged 25 to 39 with COVID-19, enrolled during active disease.

V is TRBV10-1 and J is TRBJ2-5; perhaps TRBD1 as D (5 bases). This CDR3 comprises 15 residues. The V gene's germline CDR1 is WNHNN and CDR2 SYGVQD (reference sequence). The ends were cut back, 0 bases at V and 5 bases at J, with 13 bases in the middle. CDR3 nucleotide sequence: TGCGCCAGCAGTGAGTCGTCCAGGGTGGGGGAGACCCAGTACTTC. Its translation is CASSESSRVGETQYF.

This rearrangement joins TRBV19 to TRBJ2-7, with D perhaps matching TRBD1 (6 bases). CDR1 is LNHDA and CDR2 is SQIVND in the germline V gene (reference sequence). Trimming shortened V by 4 bases and J by 1 base, and 14 bases separated the two germline ends. The CDR3 is 15 residues long. CDR3 sequence (DNA): TGTGCCAGTAGTACCCCCAACAGGGAATCCTACGAGCAGTACTTC. Protein product: CASSTPNRESYEQYF. Full variable domain (missing parts from reference TRBV19 and TRBJ2-7): DGGITQSPKYLFRKEGQNVTLSCEQNLNHDAMYWYRQDPGQGLRLIYYSQIVNDFQKGDIAEGYSVSREKKESFPLTVTSAQKNPTAFYLCASSTPNRESYEQYFGPGTRLTVT.

The V gene is TRBV9, the J gene TRBJ1-2; D is undetermined. Trimming took 3 bases from V and 4 from J, leaving 10 bases between them. The CDR3 runs 13 residues. CDR1 and CDR2 (germline): SGDLS, YYNGEE. The CDR3 DNA reads as TGTGCCAGCAGCGGGGCTTTTGGCTATGGCTACACCTTC. As protein: CASSGAFGYGYTF. The complete variable domain, with remaining parts taken from reference TRBV9 and TRBJ1-2, reads DSGVTQTPKHLITATGQRVTLRCSPRSGDLSVYWYQQSLDQGLQFLIQYYNGEERAKGNILERFSAQQFPDLHSELNLSSLELGDSALYFCASSGAFGYGYTFGSGTRLTVV.

The chain combines TRBV9 with TRBJ1-1, with D perhaps TRBD1 (6 bases). V lost 4 bases and J 5 bases, leaving 15 bases between the germline ends. The CDR3 contains 14 residues. Germline CDR1 and CDR2: SGDLS and YYNGEE. CDR3 residues: CASSPSPRGTEAFF. CDR3 in DNA: TGTGCCAGCAGCCCGAGCCCCAGGGGTACTGAAGCTTTCTTT.

V and J are TRBV7-2 and TRBJ2-1, with 8 bases fitting TRBD1. Germline CDR1 SGHTA, CDR2 FQGNSA. CDR3 length equals 13 residues. V lost 2 bases, J lost 7 bases, and 1 base stayed unmatched. CDR3 sequence (DNA): TGTGCCAGCAGCTTACACAGGGGGAATGAGCAGTTCTTC. Its translation: CASSLHRGNEQFF.

The sample holds many counts of this clone. The chain has TRBV4-1 and TRBJ1-3, with D unclear. V lost 0 bases to trimming and J lost 7 bases, with 16 bases between them. CDR1 is MGHRA and CDR2 is YSYEKL in the germline V gene. The CDR3 extends over 16 amino acids. The CDR3 reads CASSQDFRGKRNTIYF. The CDR3 DNA sequence: TGCGCCAGCAGCCAAGACTTCCGGGGAAAGAGGAACACCATATATTTT.

This sequence joins TRBV7-2 and TRBJ1-2, with D possibly TRBD1 on 6 matching bases. The germline V gene has CDR1 SGHTA and CDR2 FQGNSA. The CDR3 totals 14 residues. V was clipped by 5 bases and J by 4 bases, with 14 bases between them. CDR3 in amino acids: CASSRGTGSYGYTF. The CDR3, as DNA: TGTGCCAGCAGCAGAGGAACAGGGTCCTATGGCTACACCTTC.

The chain carries TRBV3-1 (or the pseudogene TRBV3-2) and TRBJ2-5; 7 bases are shared with TRBD2. This CDR3 contains 13 residues. The V and J ends lost 4 bases and 5 bases, in that order; junction bases with no gene match: 4. In germline, CDR1 is LGHDT, CDR2 YNNKEL (reference sequence). Written as DNA, the CDR3 is TGTGCCAGCAGCCTGGGACTACGGGAGACCCAGTACTTC. Translation: CASSLGLRETQYF.

This chain joins TRBV2 and TRBJ2-1; D gene uncertain. CDR3 length: 14 amino acids. Looked up from germline, CDR1 is SNHLY and CDR2 is FYNNEI. Trimming removed 2 bases from V and 2 bases from J, with 7 bases in between. DNA of the CDR3: TGTGCCAGCAGTGAACGTGGGCCCTACAATGAGCAGTTCTTC. Its translation is CASSERGPYNEQFF. Full variable domain (rest looked up from reference TRBV2 and TRBJ2-1): EPEVTQTPSHQVTQMGQEVILRCVPISNHLYFYWYRQILGQKVEFLVSFYNNEISEKSEIFDDQFSVERPDGSNFTLKIRSTKLEDSAMYFCASSERGPYNEQFFGPGTRLTVL.

This clone was found a few times. The chain carries TRBV3-1 (or the pseudogene TRBV3-2) and TRBJ1-1; tentatively, D is TRBD1 (5 bases). V lost 0 bases to trimming and J lost 7 bases, with 12 bases between them. This CDR3 has 14 amino acids. The V gene's germline CDR1 is LGHDT and CDR2 YNNKEL (reference sequence). The CDR3 DNA reads as TGTGCCAGCAGCCAAGATGGGAAGGGGTTTGAAGCTTTCTTT. Its protein product is CASSQDGKGFEAFF.

The sample holds a few counts of this clone. V and J are TRBV15 and TRBJ1-2; 9 nucleotides line up with TRBD1. Germline V lookup: CDR1 LNHNV, CDR2 YYDKDF (reference sequence). The length of the CDR3 is 15 residues. V lost 3 bases to trimming and J lost 12 bases; unmatched junction nucleotides: 14. Here the CDR3 reads CATSSLGQGPEWHTF. The DNA of the CDR3 is TGTGCCACCAGCAGCCTCGGACAGGGGCCGGAATGGCACACCTTC.

The chain combines TRBV4-1 with TRBJ2-1; D is unclear. The CDR3 sequence is 15 residues long. Trimming left V 1 base short and J 4 bases short, with 11 bases between. Germline-derived CDR1 and CDR2 are MGHRA and YSYEKL. CDR3 region: CASSQGTNDYNEQFF. The CDR3 nucleotides read TGCGCCAGCAGCCAAGGAACTAATGATTACAATGAGCAGTTCTTC.

The rearrangement links TRBV5-1 to TRBJ2-7; 7 nucleotides line up with TRBD1. CDR1 SGHRS and CDR2 YFSETQ come from the germline V gene. The CDR3 loop spans 16 amino acids. With 0 bases clipped from V and 0 bases from J, the junction kept 6 bases outside the gene matches. The CDR3 DNA sequence: TGCGCCAGCAGCTTGGGACAGGGCCTCCTCTCCTACGAGCAGTACTTC. Protein product: CASSLGQGLLSYEQYF.

The chain combines TRBV25-1 with TRBJ2-7; TRBD1 aligns across 8 bases. The CDR3 loop spans 14 amino acids. Per the germline V gene, CDR1 is MGHDK and CDR2 is SYGVNS. V shed 4 bases, J shed 6 bases, and the junction held 8 bases outside the gene matches. The CDR3 reads CASSGGQGPLEQYF. The CDR3 DNA is TGTGCCAGCAGTGGTGGACAGGGTCCCCTCGAGCAGTACTTC.

The J gene is TRBJ1-1, the V gene TRBV27; D may be TRBD1 (5 bases). The CDR3 loop spans 13 amino acids. Germline-derived CDR1 and CDR2 are MNHEY and SMNVEV (reference sequence). V gave up 5 bases and J gave up 7 bases, with 14 bases separating them. The CDR3 DNA is TGTGCCAGCAGTGGAGGGACGGCTGTTGAAGCTTTCTTT. Protein sequence: CASSGGTAVEAFF.

This clone was counted a single time. The junction shows a germline mismatch at one end, possibly a read error. V is TRBV20-1 and J is TRBJ1-2, with TRBD1 matching over 10 bases. This CDR3 has 11 amino acids. CDR1 is DFQATT and CDR2 is SNEGSKA in the germline V gene (reference sequence). The DNA for the CDR3 is TGCAGTGCGAGAGGACAGGGGGGCGACACCTTC. Protein: CSARGQGGDTF.

This chain connects TRBV6-5 to TRBJ2-3; D gene uncertain. Germline V gives CDR1 MNHEY, CDR2 SVGAGI. The CDR3 extends over 11 amino acids. Trimming cost V 6 bases and J 6 bases, with 7 bases left between them. CDR3 nucleotide sequence: TGTGCCAGCAGGACGGGTGATACGCAGTATTTT. Its translation: CASRTGDTQYF.

The genes are TRBV20-1 and TRBJ2-5; a weak D match, TRBD2 (5 bases). The CDR3 loop spans 10 amino acids. From germline, CDR1 is DFQATT and CDR2 SNEGSKA (reference sequence). In DNA form, the CDR3 reads TGCAGCGATGGCCGGGGGACCCAGTACTTC. It is translated as CSDGRGTQYF.

This clone was observed a handful of times. The chain has TRBV6-6 and TRBJ2-7; 7 positions match TRBD1. Germline lookup yields CDR1 MNHNY and CDR2 SVGAGI (reference sequence). V was clipped by 6 bases and J by 2 bases; unmatched bases: 4. The CDR3 is 13 residues long. CDR3 sequence: CASSQGQPYEQYF. In DNA, the CDR3 is TGTGCCAGCAGCCAGGGACAGCCCTACGAGCAGTACTTC.

This chain uses TRBV27 with TRBJ2-1; the D gene is possibly TRBD2 (6 bases). Trimming shortened V by 3 bases and J by 6 bases, and 12 bases separated the two germline ends. Germline V lookup: CDR1 MNHEY, CDR2 SMNVEV (reference sequence). CDR3 length: 14 amino acids. For the CDR3, the DNA is TGTGCCAGCAGTTTCGGGAGCGGGTTCAATGAGCAGTTCTTC. Protein: CASSFGSGFNEQFF.

The CDR3 DNA follows: TGTGCCTGGAGTGTAGCAGGGGCCCACTATGGCTACACCTTC. Amino acids: CAWSVAGAHYGYTF. The rearrangement joins TRBV30 to TRBJ1-2, with TRBD1 as a possible D gene (6 bases). V was clipped by 0 bases and J by 3 bases, with 11 bases between them. Germline V gene data show CDR1 as GTSNPN and CDR2 as SVGIG (reference sequence). The CDR3 consists of 14 residues.

The V call is TRBV28, the J call TRBJ2-3; D not certain. From germline, CDR1 is MDHEN and CDR2 SYDVKM. The V gene lost 2 bases and the J gene lost 2 bases, with 23 bases spanning the gap. The CDR3 sequence is 19 residues long. CDR3: CASSLPIAGDHPYTDTQYF. DNA of the CDR3: TGTGCCAGCAGTTTACCTATAGCCGGAGACCATCCTTACACAGATACGCAGTATTTT.